This T cell receptor beta chain was profiled in a study of beta chain features in type 1 diabetes. Notes on the study in general: People with Type 1 diabetes carried modestly yet significantly shorter TCRB CDR3s in all four CD4+ subsets. Within the patient group, naive, central memory and Treg TCRB repertoires appeared more similar to each other than within healthy donors.

The whole isolated RNA underwent reverse transcription, so sequencing captured expressed TCRB transcripts. The assay was immunoSEQ multiplex PCR, and TCRdb's table has in-frame clones only and misses some. The data contain approximately 260,000 clones, around 21% of them singletons. CDR3 length: 13 amino acids. Germline assignment: CDR1 SGHRS and CDR2 YFSETQ. Deletions cut 4 bases from V and 2 bases from J, with 9 bases between. This clone has a handful of counts. The antigen remains undetermined. Other nucleotide sequences from this sample produce the same CDR3. The TCR was taken from a woman in her thirties or forties with type 1 diabetes. The sample consisted of naive CD4+ T cells from blood. J is TRBJ1-2 and V is TRBV5-1; no firm D call. The chain's CDR3 is CASSPGSNYGYTF. CDR3 DNA: TGCGCCAGCAGCCCCGGGTCCAACTATGGCTACACCTTC.